Included here is one TCR beta chain sequence, with context. The antigen this receptor binds is unknown. Per-base quality was not reported, and no clone a single base away is much larger than it. Sequencing of TCR beta CDR3 regions was done on the immunoSEQ platform at survey depth. The QIAamp DNA micro kit was used to extract genomic DNA from every cultured and uncultured CD8+ T cell population. The source study handled its data this way. Any sample with under 5,000 productive reads was excluded, and this exclusion removed about 6.5% of the roughly 75 cultures stimulated with HIV peptides. Sequences were trimmed to CDR3 by a MANAFEST web app, and nonproductive sequences, CDR3s under 5 amino acids, and sequences not starting with C or ending with F/W were removed. For a clonotype to count as antigen-specific, the clonotype had to expand relative to the no-peptide control in at least 2 of 3 replicates at FDR 0.01, and only within one epitope family. Specific clonotypes also needed at least fivefold higher frequency than in wells stimulated with peptides from other epitope families. The table was pulled from immuneACCESS by TCRdb, which kept in-frame rearrangements only. Such tables lose some clones; where checked, under half of the loss comes from unresolved V genes, and the rest has no known cause. V and J calls and clone size are those listed in that table; D and trimming were worked out from the DNA. This sample is represented by over 5,000 clones; about 63% of them were singletons. Roughly 44% of the sample is taken by the ten largest.

From cysteine to phenylalanine, the CDR3 is 15 amino acids long. Only CDR3 DNA remains: 45 bases, in frame from the first base. CDR1 WSHSY and CDR2 SAAADI were looked up in the germline V gene. V is cut by 6 bases and J by 6 bases, and the space between the germline ends is 19 bases. The data derive from a study of CD8 T cell repertoires and HIV-1 epitope variants (TCRdb year 2020). In terms of the full investigation: In separate culture wells, T cells were stimulated with each of twenty-five peptides that represented autologous and known Gag and Nef epitope variants. Cultures were maintained for 9 to 11 days in IMDM with gentamicin, and half-media changes adding IL-2, IL-7 and IL-15 were performed on days 3 and 7. An aliquot of 1M T cells was set aside as an uncultured baseline condition, separate from the roughly 80 T cell cultures. T cells were enriched using the EasySep Human T Cell Enrichment Kit and were co-cultured with equal numbers of autologous T cell-negative cells serving as antigen-presenting cells. Tested epitopes included three Gag epitope families and Nef HW9 and YT9. A CMV, EBV and flu peptide pool, the Ebola AY9 epitope as negative control, and a no-peptide well were included as control conditions. Running each culture condition in triplicate, except for one peptide done in duplicate, gave a total of about 75 T cell cultures. Findings and caveats that apply to the study as a whole: Of the nine antigen-specific TCR beta clonotypes identified, about six appeared cross-reactive for autologous or known escape epitope variants. Roughly 5 clonotypes recognized the Nef KF9 family and one clonotype recognized the HW9 family, while no responses were seen to the TAALDMSHF plasma variant. Only TCR beta chains were identified by the assay, and proliferation to antigen, not T cell function or cytokine profile, was indicated.

The EasySep Human CD8+ T Cell Enrichment Kit was used on day 10 to isolate CD8+ T cells from every culture. The sequence was collected from a male donor with HIV. The V gene is TRBV10-2 and the J gene is TRBJ2-3, with an unclear D gene assignment. The sample comprised cultured CD8+ T cells derived from PBMCs. The CDR3 amino acid sequence is: CASSQPLSPEDTQYF. The nucleotide sequence is given as TGCGCCAGCAGCCAACCGTTGAGCCCCGAGGATACGCAGTATTTT.